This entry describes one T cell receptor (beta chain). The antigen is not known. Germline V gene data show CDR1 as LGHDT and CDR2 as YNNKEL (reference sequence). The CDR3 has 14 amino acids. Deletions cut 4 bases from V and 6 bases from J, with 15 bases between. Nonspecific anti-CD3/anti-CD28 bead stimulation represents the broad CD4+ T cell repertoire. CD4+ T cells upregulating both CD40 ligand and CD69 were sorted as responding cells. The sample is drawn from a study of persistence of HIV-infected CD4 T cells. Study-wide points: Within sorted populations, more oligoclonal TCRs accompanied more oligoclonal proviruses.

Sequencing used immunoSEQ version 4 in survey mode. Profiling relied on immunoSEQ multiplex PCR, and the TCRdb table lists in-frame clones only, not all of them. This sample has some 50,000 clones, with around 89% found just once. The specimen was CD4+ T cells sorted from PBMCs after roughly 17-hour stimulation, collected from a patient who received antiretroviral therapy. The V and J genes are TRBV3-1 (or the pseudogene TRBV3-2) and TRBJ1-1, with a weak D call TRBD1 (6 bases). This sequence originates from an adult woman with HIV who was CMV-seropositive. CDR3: CASSPATGRAEAFF. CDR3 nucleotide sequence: TGTGCCAGCAGCCCCGCTACAGGGAGGGCTGAAGCTTTCTTT.